Described below is a single TCR beta chain sequence and its context. J was trimmed by 7 bases and V by 2 bases; bases with no gene match: 8. The CDR3 is made up of 16 amino acids. Germline values: CDR1 SGHNT, CDR2 YYREEE (reference sequence). This entry belongs to a study of blood T cell repertoires in COVID-19. The wider study: Samples representing acute and convalescent COVID-19 were sourced from the United States, Italy and Spain.

During active infection, Seattle patients enrolled and were then monitored through disease. Authors' processing steps: Scientists estimated how many nucleated cells there were by amplifying reference gene primers. TCRdb's table, derived via immunoSEQ multiplex PCR, lists solely in-frame clones and lacks some. For V, J and clone size, that table is used; D and trimming come from the DNA. Of some 200,000 clones in the sample, 80% to 90% were seen once. The specimen sequenced was peripheral blood. The chain employs TRBV5-4 and TRBJ2-4; 11 positions match TRBD2. This TCR was recovered from a woman of 80 years or more with COVID-19, enrolled during active disease. Here the CDR3 reads CASSFGSGGVENIQYF. In nucleotides, the CDR3 is TGTGCCAGCAGCTTTGGTAGCGGGGGGGTCGAGAACATTCAGTACTTC.